A selection of T cell receptor beta chains follows, all from one sample in a study of response to subunit inactivated influenza vaccine. TCRdb analysed the RT-PCR reads with MiXCR anew, one entry per CDR3 protein. The sample holds 550,000 to 600,000 distinct CDR3 sequences, approximately 10% seen once. Here the sequenced sample was PBMCs from blood, taken on the day of vaccination. Receptors were obtained from a man in his fifties who received an inactivated influenza vaccine. Both conserved end residues are part of each CDR3. Each record gives: CDR3 length, J gene, D gene, V gene, clone size, CDR3 protein, CDR3 DNA. D genes are given only for firm matches. Size is stated for part of the rows, as once, few or many counts, or as a class when the clone is expanded.

>14|TRBJ2-7|.|TRBV4-1|.
CASSQAARSYEQYF
TGCGCCAGCAGCCAAGCGGCCAGGTCCTACGAGCAGTACTTC
>13|TRBJ1-1|.|TRBV6-6|many
CASSPIDGIEAFF
TGTGCCAGCAGTCCGATCGACGGGATTGAAGCTTTCTTT
>14|TRBJ2-5|TRBD1|TRBV10-3|medium-sized
CAISRAGGGETQYF
TGTGCCATCAGTCGGGCAGGGGGCGGAGAGACCCAGTACTTC
>16|TRBJ2-2|TRBD2|TRBV6-4|few
CASSVLAGDITGELFF
TGTGCCAGCAGCGTACTAGCGGGAGATATCACCGGGGAGCTGTTTTTT
>14|TRBJ1-3|.|TRBV29-1|few
CSVERPGSLNTIYF
TGCAGCGTTGAACGCCCAGGGAGCCTGAACACCATATATTTT
>14|TRBJ2-3|.|TRBV29-1|few
CSVEDAAGADTQYF
TGCAGCGTTGAAGATGCCGCTGGCGCCGATACGCAGTATTTT
>13|TRBJ2-3|.|TRBV5-6|few
CASRSWGTDTQYF
TGTGCCAGCAGGTCCTGGGGCACAGATACGCAGTATTTT
>18|TRBJ2-3|TRBD2|TRBV4-1|few
CASSQGLAGMISTDTQYF
TGCGCCAGCAGCCAAGGACTAGCGGGGATGATAAGCACAGATACGCAGTATTTT
>15|TRBJ1-3|.|TRBV7-2|few
CASSFGGWDRNTIYF
TGTGCCAGCAGCTTTGGGGGTTGGGACCGAAACACCATATATTTT
>14|TRBJ2-7|TRBD1|TRBV7-6|.
CASTAGQGPYEQYF
TGTGCCAGCACGGCGGGACAGGGCCCCTACGAGCAGTACTTC
>17|TRBJ2-1|.|TRBV4-1|few
CASSQGPVGGSYNEQFF
TGCGCCAGCAGCCAAGGACCCGTAGGGGGCTCCTACAATGAGCAGTTCTTC
>13|TRBJ1-2|.|TRBV12-3/TRBV12-4|.
CASSFIRDYGYTF
TGTGCCAGCAGTTTTATTCGGGATTATGGCTACACCTTC
>14|TRBJ1-5|.|TRBV28|few
CASSPGQVRQPQHF
TGTGCCAGCAGTCCGGGACAAGTGCGTCAGCCCCAGCATTTT
>14|TRBJ2-1|TRBD2|TRBV25-1|.
CASRGSGGAHEQFF
TGTGCCAGCAGGGGCAGCGGGGGGGCCCATGAGCAGTTCTTC
>14|TRBJ1-2|.|TRBV5-1|many
CASSAGTENYGYTF
TGCGCCAGCAGCGCAGGGACGGAGAACTATGGCTACACCTTC
>17|TRBJ1-6|TRBD1|TRBV10-2|few
CASRAGQGTPYNSPLHF
TGCGCCAGCAGAGCGGGACAGGGGACTCCCTATAATTCACCCCTCCACTTT
>14|TRBJ2-5|.|TRBV20-1|.
CSARDAGLEETQYF
TGCAGTGCTAGAGACGCAGGGCTGGAGGAGACCCAGTACTTC
>15|TRBJ2-4|.|TRBV12-3/TRBV12-4|few
CASSLAEGAKNIQYF
TGTGCCAGCAGTTTGGCGGAAGGGGCCAAAAACATTCAGTACTTC
>20|TRBJ2-5|.|TRBV5-1|.
CASSLAGRTILVGEPETQYF
TGCGCCAGCAGCTTGGCGGGAAGGACAATCTTGGTCGGGGAACCAGAGACCCAGTACTTC
>16|TRBJ2-6|TRBD1|TRBV6-1|few
CASSRQGARGANVLTF
TGTGCCAGCAGCAGACAGGGGGCGCGCGGGGCCAACGTCCTGACTTTC
>14|TRBJ2-1|TRBD2|TRBV5-1|many
CASNPGTTYNEQFF
TGCGCCAGCAACCCCGGGACTACTTACAATGAGCAGTTCTTC
>12|TRBJ2-5|.|TRBV20-1|.
CSGWGPGETQYF
TGCAGTGGTTGGGGTCCTGGGGAGACCCAGTACTTC
>13|TRBJ2-7|.|TRBV6-5|many
CASSTFRVYEQYF
TGTGCCAGCAGTACTTTCCGGGTCTACGAGCAGTACTTC
>13|TRBJ2-5|.|TRBV6-2/TRBV6-3|few
CASGAGAFQTQYF
TGTGCCAGCGGGGCAGGAGCGTTTCAGACCCAGTACTTC
>14|TRBJ1-2|TRBD1|TRBV20-1|.
CSATIQGAGYGYTF
TGCAGTGCTACCATACAGGGGGCAGGCTATGGCTACACCTTC
>15|TRBJ2-7|TRBD2|TRBV4-2|few
CASSYKAGATYEQYF
TGTGCCAGCAGTTACAAAGCGGGGGCAACCTACGAGCAGTACTTC
>17|TRBJ2-2|TRBD2|TRBV27|many
CASSRLAGNRASGELFF
TGTGCCAGCAGTCGACTAGCGGGGAATAGAGCGTCCGGGGAGCTGTTTTTT
>16|TRBJ2-3|.|TRBV12-3/TRBV12-4|.
CASSPSAGFLTDTQYF
TGTGCCAGCAGCCCCTCGGCAGGCTTCCTCACAGATACGCAGTATTTT
>14|TRBJ2-2|.|TRBV3-1|many
CASSPTPNTGELFF
TGTGCCAGCAGTCCAACACCGAACACCGGGGAGCTGTTTTTT